The 23 T cell receptor beta chains below all came from one sample that was sequenced in a study of cytomegalovirus exposure and HLA in healthy donors. TCRdb keeps only in-frame clones here, not all; method: immunoSEQ multiplex PCR. The sample includes about 60,000 clones, 95% of them seen just once. Sequencing input: PBMCs. These receptors were collected from a woman aged 18-29 years in good health and CMV-seropositive.

This chain joins TRBV7-6 and TRBJ2-3; possibly TRBD2 for D (8 bases). This CDR3 is 20 amino acids long. Trimming took off 5 bases at V and 4 bases at J, with 31 bases between the two ends. Per the germline V gene, CDR1 is SGHVS and CDR2 is FNYEAQ. The CDR3: CASSRGGSAGDVGVPDTQYF. The CDR3, as DNA: TGTGCCAGCAGCCGAGGGGGCTCAGCGGGAGACGTGGGGGTCCCAGATACGCAGTATTTT.

CDR3 residues: CASSLGLPVTGSNTEQYF. Here the CDR3 DNA reads TGCGCCAGCAGCTTGGGACTCCCAGTTACGGGATCGAATACCGAGCAGTACTTC. The J gene is TRBJ2-7, the V gene TRBV5-1; a weak D match, TRBD2 (5 bases). V was clipped by 0 bases and J by 6 bases, with 25 bases between them. Germline V gives CDR1 SGHRS, CDR2 YFSETQ. The length of the CDR3 is 18 residues.

The V gene is TRBV4-1, the J gene TRBJ1-3; maybe TRBD1 (6 bases). The ends were cut back, 0 bases at V and 0 bases at J, with 15 bases in the middle. Germline V lookup: CDR1 MGHRA, CDR2 YSYEKL. The CDR3 is made up of 18 amino acids. The DNA of the CDR3 is TGCGCCAGCAGCCAAGAGTTAAGGACAGCTAACTCTGGAAACACCATATATTTT. This encodes CASSQELRTANSGNTIYF.

DNA of the CDR3: TGCGCCAGCAGCTTGGGCCGGCTCCGGGAGAGGGATGGCTACACCTTC. This encodes CASSLGRLRERDGYTF. The V gene is TRBV5-1, the J gene TRBJ1-2; D unresolved. Trimming pared 0 bases from V and 6 bases from J, leaving 18 bases between. Germline V gene sequence: CDR1 SGHRS, CDR2 YFSETQ. CDR3 size: 16 residues.

This chain connects TRBV4-1 to TRBJ2-7, with 9 bases matching TRBD1. The CDR3 is 15 amino acids. CDR1 and CDR2 from the germline V gene are MGHRA and YSYEKL. Losses at the gene ends were 1 base for V and 1 base for J; bases not matched to a gene: 2. This CDR3 reads CASSQGTGVSYEQYF. The CDR3 coding sequence is TGCGCCAGCAGCCAAGGGACAGGGGTTTCCTACGAGCAGTACTTC.

V usage is TRBV11-2 and J usage is TRBJ2-3; 8 positions agree with TRBD1. The germline V gene has CDR1 SGHAT and CDR2 FQNNGV. With 10 bases clipped from V and 6 bases from J, the junction kept 6 bases outside the gene matches. The CDR3 contains 12 residues. CDR3 sequence (DNA): TGTGCCACCCACAGGGGGAGTGATACGCAGTATTTT. Its translation: CATHRGSDTQYF.

This clone was found a few times. The V and J genes are TRBV7-2 and TRBJ1-4, with D possibly being TRBD1 (5 bases). Between the trimmed V and J ends, which lost 1 base and 4 bases, there was a span of 10 bases. The CDR3 extends over 15 amino acids. Germline V gives CDR1 SGHTA, CDR2 FQGNSA. CDR3 in DNA: TGTGCCAGCAGCTTAGGTTGGGGCGGTAATGAAAAACTGTTTTTT. As protein: CASSLGWGGNEKLFF.

The chain couples TRBV6-1 to TRBJ1-5, with D possibly matching TRBD1 (6 bases). V was cut by 6 bases and J by 4 bases, with 16 bases left in between. Germline CDR1 and CDR2: MNHNS and SASEGT. This CDR3 comprises 15 residues. This chain's CDR3 is CASSIGGQVNQPQHF. CDR3 nucleotide sequence: TGTGCCAGCAGCATTGGGGGACAAGTGAATCAGCCCCAGCATTTT.

This chain links TRBV18 with TRBJ2-3; TRBD1 matches 9 bases. V shed 5 bases, J shed 4 bases, and the junction held 13 bases outside the gene matches. CDR3 length: 17 residues. CDR1 is KGHSH and CDR2 is LQKENI in the germline V gene. The CDR3 DNA is TGTGCCAGCTCAGCGACTCTCGGGACAGGGTTTTCAGATACGCAGTATTTT. As protein: CASSATLGTGFSDTQYF.

This CDR3 reads CAWSVSASGDEQFF. CDR3 bases: TGTGCCTGGAGTGTCTCCGCCTCCGGGGATGAGCAGTTCTTC. This chain links TRBV30 with TRBJ2-1; D possibly corresponds to TRBD2 (5 bases). There are 14 residues in the CDR3. Germline assignment: CDR1 GTSNPN and CDR2 SVGIG (reference sequence). Trimming shortened V by 0 bases and J by 8 bases, and 14 bases separated the two germline ends.

The CDR3 loop reads CASSRDRYSNYGYTF. CDR3 DNA: TGTGCCAGCAGCCGGGACAGATATTCAAACTATGGCTACACCTTC. The gene calls are TRBV9 and TRBJ1-2; 7 nucleotides align to TRBD1. The CDR3 is made up of 15 amino acids. J gave up 2 bases and V 4 bases, and 8 bases lay outside the gene matches. Germline loops: CDR1 SGDLS, CDR2 YYNGEE.

The V gene is TRBV30, the J gene TRBJ1-2; D gene uncertain. This CDR3 has 12 residues. Per the germline V gene, CDR1 is GTSNPN and CDR2 is SVGIG (reference sequence). The V end lost 4 bases, the J end lost 8 bases, and 14 bases lay between the germline ends. Here the CDR3 reads CAWTPTRVGYTF. Here the CDR3 DNA reads TGTGCCTGGACCCCAACTAGGGTAGGCTACACCTTC.

This chain connects TRBV27 to TRBJ2-1; 9 positions match TRBD2. CDR1 MNHEY and CDR2 SMNVEV come from the germline V gene (reference sequence). The trim removed 7 bases at V and 7 bases at J, leaving 14 bases unmatched. The length of the CDR3 is 16 residues. The CDR3 DNA sequence: TGTGCCAGCAAAGGACAGACTAGCGGTTTTAGGAATGAGCAGTTCTTC. Protein: CASKGQTSGFRNEQFF.

This clone appeared a single time. The gene calls are TRBV9 and TRBJ1-2; D call uncertain. The CDR3 consists of 14 residues. CDR1 is SGDLS, CDR2 YYNGEE, per germline. V lost 4 bases and J 0 bases, leaving 10 bases between the germline ends. CDR3 in amino acids: CASSPETANYGYTF. In DNA form, the CDR3 reads TGTGCCAGCAGCCCGGAAACAGCTAACTATGGCTACACCTTC. The full variable domain, rest sourced from reference TRBV9 and TRBJ1-2, is DSGVTQTPKHLITATGQRVTLRCSPRSGDLSVYWYQQSLDQGLQFLIQYYNGEERAKGNILERFSAQQFPDLHSELNLSSLELGDSALYFCASSPETANYGYTFGSGTRLTVV.

This clone was counted once. The chain employs TRBV28 and TRBJ2-3; D is ambiguous. The CDR3 sequence is 15 residues long. The V and J ends lost 7 bases and 4 bases respectively, with 18 bases between them. CDR1 and CDR2 from the germline V gene are MDHEN and SYDVKM. The CDR3 reads CASTQKGGTPDTQYF. The CDR3 DNA follows: TGTGCCAGCACCCAAAAAGGCGGAACCCCAGATACGCAGTATTTT. The complete variable domain, with remaining parts taken from reference TRBV28 and TRBJ2-3, reads DVKVTQSSRYLVKRTGEKVFLECVQDMDHENMFWYRQDPGLGLRLIYFSYDVKMKEKGDIPEGYSVSREKKERFSLILESASTNQTSMYLCASTQKGGTPDTQYFGPGTRLTVL.

The chain has TRBV15 and TRBJ2-5; D is ambiguous. The ends were cut back, 6 bases at V and 2 bases at J, with 7 bases in the middle. This CDR3 comprises 12 residues. CDR1 is LNHNV and CDR2 is YYDKDF in the germline V gene (reference sequence). The CDR3 loop is CATSNFQETQYF. Here the CDR3 DNA reads TGTGCCACCAGTAATTTTCAAGAGACCCAGTACTTC.

The chain combines TRBV6-1 with TRBJ2-1, with TRBD2 identical over 13 bases. Germline-derived CDR1 and CDR2 are MNHNS and SASEGT. V dropped 1 base and J dropped 2; count of bases not matched to a gene: 5. The CDR3 extends over 18 amino acids. CDR3: CASSEGLAGGGPYNEQFF. The CDR3, as DNA: TGTGCCAGCAGTGAAGGACTAGCGGGAGGCGGTCCCTACAATGAGCAGTTCTTC.

The J gene is TRBJ2-5, the V gene TRBV2; D unresolved. Gene TRBJ2-7 matches the end of the DNA better, so the J call may be wrong. This CDR3 is 13 amino acids long. The germline CDR1 and CDR2 sequences are SNHLY and FYNNEI. The CDR3 protein is CASSEKLVGEQYF. DNA for the CDR3: TGTGCCAGCAGTGAAAAGTTGGTGGGCGAGCAGTACTTC.

This chain connects TRBV19 to TRBJ2-3; tentatively, D is TRBD2 (7 bases). The CDR3 has 13 amino acids. Germline V lookup: CDR1 LNHDA, CDR2 SQIVND (reference sequence). With 2 bases removed from V and 5 bases from J, the gap between germline ends came to 8 bases. The CDR3 sequence is CASSIRGGDTQYF. CDR3 DNA sequence: TGTGCCAGTAGTATAAGGGGGGGAGATACGCAGTATTTT. The variable domain in full, with the rest retrieved from reference TRBV19 and TRBJ2-3, is DGGITQSPKYLFRKEGQNVTLSCEQNLNHDAMYWYRQDPGQGLRLIYYSQIVNDFQKGDIAEGYSVSREKKESFPLTVTSAQKNPTAFYLCASSIRGGDTQYFGPGTRLTVL.

J is TRBJ2-3 and V is TRBV6-4, with TRBD2 as a possible D gene (6 bases). From germline, CDR1 is MRHNA and CDR2 SNTAGT. V shed 6 bases and J shed 1 base, with 11 bases lying between them. The CDR3 totals 14 residues. CDR3 in amino acids: CASSATGGTDTQYF. The CDR3 DNA sequence: TGTGCCAGCAGCGCTACGGGGGGCACAGATACGCAGTATTTT.

A single count supports this clone. The chain recombines TRBV2 with TRBJ1-5; D remains ambiguous. V lost 1 base, J lost 4 bases, and 8 bases lay in between. The CDR3 length is 14 residues. Germline V CDR1 and CDR2: SNHLY, FYNNEI. DNA for the CDR3: TGTGCCAGCAGTGAAGGGTGGCAGAATCAGCCCCAGCATTTT. It specifies CASSEGWQNQPQHF.

The rearrangement links TRBV4-2 to TRBJ2-3; no reliable D call. Per germline, CDR1 LGHNA and CDR2 YNFKEQ. The CDR3 consists of 16 residues. V was shortened by 1 base and J by 0 bases, with 11 bases between the two germline ends. This chain's CDR3 is CASSQVLRFSTDTQYF. CDR3 coding DNA: TGTGCCAGCAGCCAAGTGTTGCGCTTTAGCACAGATACGCAGTATTTT.

V is TRBV4-1 and J is TRBJ2-5; 8 positions match TRBD2. The V gene's germline CDR1 is MGHRA and CDR2 YSYEKL. The CDR3 sequence is 16 residues long. The V segment lost 1 base and the J segment 4 bases; nucleotides outside the gene matches: 8. The CDR3 bases are TGCGCCAGCAGCCAAGTGGGACTAGAAATCCCAGAGACCCAGTACTTC. Translation gives CASSQVGLEIPETQYF.